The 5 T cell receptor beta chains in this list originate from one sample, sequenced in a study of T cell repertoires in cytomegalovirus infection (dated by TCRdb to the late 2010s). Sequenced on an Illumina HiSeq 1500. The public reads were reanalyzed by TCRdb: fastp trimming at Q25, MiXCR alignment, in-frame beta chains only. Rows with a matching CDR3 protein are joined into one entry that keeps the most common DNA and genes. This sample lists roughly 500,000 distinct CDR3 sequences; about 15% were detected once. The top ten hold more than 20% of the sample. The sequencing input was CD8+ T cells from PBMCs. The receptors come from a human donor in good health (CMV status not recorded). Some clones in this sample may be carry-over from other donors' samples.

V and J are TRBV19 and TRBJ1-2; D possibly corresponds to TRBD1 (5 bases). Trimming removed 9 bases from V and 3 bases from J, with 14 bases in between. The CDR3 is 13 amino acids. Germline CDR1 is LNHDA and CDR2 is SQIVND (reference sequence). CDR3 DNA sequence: TGTGCCAGCTGGGACGTGGGGTACTATGGCTACACCTTC. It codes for CASWDVGYYGYTF.

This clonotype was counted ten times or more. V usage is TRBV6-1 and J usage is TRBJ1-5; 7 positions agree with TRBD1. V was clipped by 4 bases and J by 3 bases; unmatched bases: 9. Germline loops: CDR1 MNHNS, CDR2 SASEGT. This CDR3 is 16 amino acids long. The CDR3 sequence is CASSGDREVDNQPQHF. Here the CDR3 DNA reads TGTGCCAGCAGTGGCGACAGGGAGGTTGACAATCAGCCCCAGCATTTT.

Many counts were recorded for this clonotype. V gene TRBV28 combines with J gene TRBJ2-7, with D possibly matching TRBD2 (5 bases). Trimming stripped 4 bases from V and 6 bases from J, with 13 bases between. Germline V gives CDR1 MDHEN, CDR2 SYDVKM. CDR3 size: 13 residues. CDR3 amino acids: CASSSAYEGEQYF. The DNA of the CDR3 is TGTGCCAGCAGTTCCGCCTATGAGGGCGAGCAGTACTTC. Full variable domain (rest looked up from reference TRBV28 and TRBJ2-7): DVKVTQSSRYLVKRTGEKVFLECVQDMDHENMFWYRQDPGLGLRLIYFSYDVKMKEKGDIPEGYSVSREKKERFSLILESASTNQTSMYLCASSSAYEGEQYFGPGTRLTVT.

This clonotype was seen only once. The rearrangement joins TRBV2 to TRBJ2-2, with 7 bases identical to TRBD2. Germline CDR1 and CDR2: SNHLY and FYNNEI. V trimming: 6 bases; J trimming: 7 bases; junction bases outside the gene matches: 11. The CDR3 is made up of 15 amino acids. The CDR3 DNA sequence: TGTGCCAGCAGAACCCCCCCGGGGGGTGGCGGGGAGCTGTTTTTT. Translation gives CASRTPPGGGGELFF. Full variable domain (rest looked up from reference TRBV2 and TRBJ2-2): EPEVTQTPSHQVTQMGQEVILRCVPISNHLYFYWYRQILGQKVEFLVSFYNNEISEKSEIFDDQFSVERPDGSNFTLKIRSTKLEDSAMYFCASRTPPGGGGELFFGEGSRLTVL.

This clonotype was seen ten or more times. The CDR3 region is CASRPRGSLYSNQPQHF. CDR3 coding DNA: TGTGCCAGCAGGCCTCGAGGATCCCTCTATAGCAATCAGCCCCAGCATTTT. This sequence joins TRBV6-2 or TRBV6-3 and TRBJ1-5; D is undetermined. There are 17 residues in the CDR3. Trimming left V 6 bases short and J 0 bases short, with 18 bases between. Germline V gives CDR1 MNHEY, CDR2 SVGEGT.